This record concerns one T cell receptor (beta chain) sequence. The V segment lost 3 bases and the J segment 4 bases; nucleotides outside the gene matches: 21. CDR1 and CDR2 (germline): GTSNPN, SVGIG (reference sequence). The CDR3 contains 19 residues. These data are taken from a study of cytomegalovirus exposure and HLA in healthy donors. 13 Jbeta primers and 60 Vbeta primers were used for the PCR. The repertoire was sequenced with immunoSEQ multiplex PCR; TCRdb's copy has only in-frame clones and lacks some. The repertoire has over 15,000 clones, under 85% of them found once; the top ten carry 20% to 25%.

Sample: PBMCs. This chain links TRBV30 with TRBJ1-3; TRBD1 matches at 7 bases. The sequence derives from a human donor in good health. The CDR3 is CAWSPDRTKLIMGGNTIYF. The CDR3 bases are TGTGCCTGGAGCCCGGACAGGACGAAACTAATAATGGGAGGAAACACCATATATTTT.